The 7 T cell receptor beta chains presented below share a single source sample, sequenced in a study of blood T cell repertoires in COVID-19. The repertoire was sequenced with immunoSEQ multiplex PCR; TCRdb's copy has only in-frame clones and lacks some. The table lists roughly 91,000 clones, under 85% of them singletons. Sequencing used peripheral blood. These receptors came from a man aged 65 to 85 with acute or convalescent COVID-19.

The chain links TRBV29-1 to TRBJ2-2, with unresolved D. Per the germline V gene, CDR1 is SQVTM and CDR2 is ANQGSEA. CDR3 size: 12 residues. With 3 bases removed from V and 3 bases from J, the gap between germline ends came to 5 bases. CDR3 region: CSVERYTGELFF. The CDR3 DNA reads TGCAGCGTTGAGCGGTACACCGGGGAGCTGTTTTTT.

The chain combines TRBV30 with TRBJ2-4; TRBD2 agrees at 7 bases. The CDR3 consists of 16 residues. CDR1 and CDR2 (germline): GTSNPN, SVGIG (reference sequence). The trim removed 2 bases at V and 0 bases at J, leaving 7 bases unmatched. This chain's CDR3 is CAWSMGRASAKNIQYF. CDR3 nucleotides: TGTGCCTGGAGTATGGGGAGGGCTTCAGCCAAAAACATTCAGTACTTC.

The J gene is TRBJ1-6, the V gene TRBV5-1; D not certain. The CDR3 is 15 residues long. Trimming removed 0 bases at V and 4 bases at J, with 8 bases between. Germline-derived CDR1 and CDR2 are SGHRS and YFSETQ. CDR3 nucleotide sequence: TGCGCCAGCAGCTTGGATGGCTTATATAATTCACCCCTCCACTTT. Residues: CASSLDGLYNSPLHF.

This sequence joins TRBV19 and TRBJ1-2; 8 nucleotides align to TRBD1. The germline CDR1 and CDR2 sequences are LNHDA and SQIVND (reference sequence). The V and J ends lost 7 bases and 4 bases, in that order; junction bases with no gene match: 5. The CDR3 runs to 13 residues. The CDR3 DNA is TGTGCCAGTAAGGGGACAGGTCCCTATGGCTACACCTTC. This translates into CASKGTGPYGYTF.

This chain joins TRBV6-1 and TRBJ2-5; TRBD2 matches 15 bases. Looked up from germline, CDR1 is MNHNS and CDR2 is SASEGT. The length of the CDR3 is 17 residues. J lost 5 bases, V lost 1 base, and 5 bases had no gene match. The DNA for the CDR3 is TGTGCCAGCAGTGAAGGGACTAGCGGGGGGGTCTTGGAGACCCAGTACTTC. Translating gives CASSEGTSGGVLETQYF.

The chain combines TRBV24-1 with TRBJ2-2; 7 bases line up with TRBD2. There are 15 residues in the CDR3. With 6 bases clipped from V and 1 base from J, the junction kept 4 bases outside the gene matches. Per the germline V gene, CDR1 is KGHDR and CDR2 is SFDVKD. CDR3 residues: CATSLTSLNTGELFF. CDR3 coding DNA: TGTGCCACCAGTCTGACTAGCCTGAACACCGGGGAGCTGTTTTTT.

The rearrangement links TRBV12-3 or TRBV12-4 to TRBJ1-1; possibly TRBD1 for D (6 bases). V was shortened by 3 bases and J by 6 bases, with 8 bases between the two germline ends. This CDR3 is built from 12 residues. CDR3 loop: CASSFGQSEAFF. DNA for the CDR3: TGTGCCAGCAGTTTCGGACAGTCTGAAGCTTTCTTT.